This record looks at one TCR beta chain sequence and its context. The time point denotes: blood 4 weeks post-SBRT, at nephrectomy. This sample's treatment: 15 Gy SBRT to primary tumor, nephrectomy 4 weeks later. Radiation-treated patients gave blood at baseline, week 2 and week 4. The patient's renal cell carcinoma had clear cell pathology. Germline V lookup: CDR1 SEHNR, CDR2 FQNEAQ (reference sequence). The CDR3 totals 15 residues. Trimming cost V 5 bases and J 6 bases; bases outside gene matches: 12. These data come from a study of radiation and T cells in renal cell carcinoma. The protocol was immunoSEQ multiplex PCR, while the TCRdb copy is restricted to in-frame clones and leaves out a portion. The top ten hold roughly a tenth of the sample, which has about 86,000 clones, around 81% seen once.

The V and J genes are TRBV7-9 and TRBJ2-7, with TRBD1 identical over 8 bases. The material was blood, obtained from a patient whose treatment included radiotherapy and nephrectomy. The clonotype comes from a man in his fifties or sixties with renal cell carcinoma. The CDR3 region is CASSPRRQGRGEQYF. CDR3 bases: TGTGCCAGCAGCCCCCGGAGACAGGGGCGGGGCGAGCAGTACTTC.